This TCR beta chain was sequenced in a study of CD8+ T cells in alopecia areata. Study-level background: Skin-grafted roughly 6-10-week-old female C3H/HeJ mice received tissue from approximately 6-12-month-old C3H/HeJ donors with spontaneous alopecia. General observations from the study: Scalp repertoires also include resident alphabeta T cells from normal skin. Clonality exceeded that of normal scalp in lesional scalp, most notably in alopecia totalis/universalis.

To note about this clone: Its antigen is unknown. Germline and genes here are mouse. Other DNA sequences of this sample code for an identical CDR3.

Pooled cutaneous lymph node cells were sorted using CD4, CD8alpha, NKG2D, NKG2ACE and other markers. Investigators isolated RNA and reverse transcribed it into cDNA to act as the sequencing template. Only in-frame clones appear in the TCRdb table, and some are missing; sequencing was by immunoSEQ multiplex PCR. There are around 290,000 clones in the sample, none observed a single time. The clonotype was recovered from a C3H/HeJ mouse with alopecia areata. The strain is characterized by the MHC haplotype H2-k. Sequenced sample: CD4+ T cells sorted from a lymph node.

CDR3 residues: CASGEDWGQDTQYF. The DNA read from the CDR3 is TGTGCCAGCGGTGAAGACTGGGGCCAAGAC. The chain employs TRBV13-2 and TRBJ2-5, with TRBD2 identical over 8 bases. The DNA ends 4 residues before the CDR3 does, and the rest of the CDR3 is filled in from the germline J gene. The CDR3 extends over 14 amino acids. The V gene's germline CDR1 is NNHNN and CDR2 SYGAGS (reference sequence). With V trimmed by 2 bases and J by 2 bases, 1 base remained unmatched.